This T cell receptor (beta chain) emerged from a study of OX40 agonist ivuxolimab in advanced cancers. Whole-study results and caveats: Dosing at 0.1 to 3.0 mg/kg was accompanied by clonal expansion of CD4+ and CD8+ blood T cells by week 6. In the 0.1-3.0 mg/kg groups, partial responders showed among the lowest expansion. The study did not work out the antigen specificity of the expanded peripheral T cells.

The J segment lost 6 bases and the V segment lost 4 bases, leaving 5 bases of the junction unmatched. This CDR3 is 14 amino acids long. Germline CDR1 reads SGHAT; CDR2 reads FQDESV (reference sequence). Autoimmune disease history or systemic immunosuppression led to patient exclusion. Details on this clone: Its antigen is not known.

Clones were sequenced by immunoSEQ multiplex PCR, and TCRdb holds only the in-frame ones, with some missing. Here the sample spans 50,000 to 70,000 clones, 75% to 90% being singletons. This TCR derives from an adult with an advanced solid tumor such as melanoma, head and neck, liver or kidney cancer. The V and J genes are TRBV11-1 and TRBJ2-4, with 8 bases aligning to TRBD2. This sample comprised CD4+ or CD8+ T cells sorted from blood, obtained in a trial of the OX40 agonist ivuxolimab. The CDR3 DNA is TGTGCCAGCAGCTCACTCCGGGAGGGAAACATTCAGTACTTC. Its protein is CASSSLREGNIQYF.